This entry lists 18 T cell receptor beta chains sequenced from one sample in a study of blood T cell repertoires in COVID-19. Sequencing was performed with immunoSEQ multiplex PCR; in TCRdb, only in-frame clones are kept and a portion is missing. The table lists around 450,000 clones, around 89% of them singletons. The source material was peripheral blood. The receptors derive from a woman younger than 45 with acute or convalescent COVID-19.

The chain links TRBV19 to TRBJ2-2; unclear D gene. V gave up 4 bases and J gave up 4 bases, with 7 bases separating them. The CDR3 has 13 amino acids. Per the germline V gene, CDR1 is LNHDA and CDR2 is SQIVND (reference sequence). The chain's CDR3 is CASSTTLTGELFF. In DNA, the CDR3 is TGTGCCAGTAGTACGACACTCACCGGGGAGCTGTTTTTT.

The chain is built from TRBV2 and TRBJ1-1; D might be TRBD1 (6 bases). Germline CDR1 and CDR2: SNHLY and FYNNEI. V was shortened by 5 bases and J by 7 bases, with 8 bases between the two germline ends. This CDR3 region has 11 residues. The CDR3 loop reads CASSQDSEAFF. As DNA, the CDR3 is TGTGCCAGCAGTCAGGACAGTGAAGCTTTCTTT.

This clone has more than one count but fewer than ten. The chain links TRBV6-5 to TRBJ2-2; TRBD2 matches 10 bases. The germline V gene encodes CDR1 MNHEY and CDR2 SVGAGI. Germline trimming cut 2 bases from V and 4 bases from J; bases unmatched to any gene: 1. The CDR3 length is 15 residues. The CDR3 reads CASSYQRGGTGELFF. The CDR3 nucleotides read TGTGCCAGCAGTTACCAGCGGGGGGGCACCGGGGAGCTGTTTTTT.

The chain uses TRBV3-1 (or the pseudogene TRBV3-2) and TRBJ2-1, with TRBD2 matching 9 bases. The CDR3 runs to 17 residues. Germline trimming cut 4 bases from V and 5 bases from J; bases unmatched to any gene: 12. Germline lookup yields CDR1 LGHDT and CDR2 YNNKEL (reference sequence). The CDR3 DNA reads TGTGCCAGCAGCCCACGAGGGCTAGCGGGGTATAACAATGAGCAGTTCTTC. It is translated as CASSPRGLAGYNNEQFF.

The chain recombines TRBV10-2 with TRBJ2-5; 13 bases fit TRBD2. The germline V gene encodes CDR1 WSHSY and CDR2 SAAADI. The ends lost 3 bases at V and 2 bases at J; junction bases unmatched: 9. The CDR3 has 18 residues. As DNA, the CDR3 is TGCGCCAGCAGTGACCGACTAGCGGGGGGCCCGGAGCAAGAGACCCAGTACTTC. Its translation is CASSDRLAGGPEQETQYF.

This chain joins TRBV6-5 and TRBJ2-7; 7 positions agree with TRBD1. The CDR3 is 13 residues long. The V gene's germline CDR1 is MNHEY and CDR2 SVGAGI. Losses at the gene ends were 6 bases for V and 3 bases for J; bases not matched to a gene: 5. The DNA of the CDR3 is TGTGCCAGCAGCCGGGACAGAAGCTACGAGCAGTACTTC. Its protein is CASSRDRSYEQYF.

The chain employs TRBV11-2 and TRBJ2-3; 11 bases are a match to TRBD2. V lost 1 base and J lost 3; bases outside the gene matches: 3. Germline V gene lookup returns CDR1 SGHAT and CDR2 FQNNGV. The CDR3 spans 16 residues. This CDR3 reads CASSLVAGGLTDTQYF. CDR3 sequence (DNA): TGTGCCAGCAGCTTAGTAGCGGGGGGGCTGACAGATACGCAGTATTTT.

The CDR3 bases are TGTGCCAGCAGCCAACAGGGGGCTAGCTATGGCTACACCTTC. Its protein is CASSQQGASYGYTF. This chain links TRBV3-1 (or the pseudogene TRBV3-2) with TRBJ1-2, with 8 bases lining up with TRBD1. J was trimmed by 4 bases and V by 2 bases; bases with no gene match: 3. Looked up from germline, CDR1 is LGHDT and CDR2 is YNNKEL (reference sequence). The CDR3 length is 14 residues.

Turning to this clone: This CDR3 is also generated by other DNA sequences in the sample. The genes are TRBV6-5 and TRBJ2-5, with a tentative D call TRBD1 (6 bases). Germline V gene lookup returns CDR1 MNHEY and CDR2 SVGAGI. This CDR3 comprises 13 residues. Trimming left V 4 bases short and J 1 base short, with 7 bases between. CDR3 in amino acids: CASSWTAQETQYF. The CDR3 DNA sequence: TGTGCCAGCAGTTGGACAGCCCAAGAGACCCAGTACTTC.

V and J are TRBV4-1 and TRBJ2-3, with TRBD1 matching over 9 bases. CDR1 MGHRA and CDR2 YSYEKL come from the germline V gene. V dropped 2 bases and J dropped 0; count of bases not matched to a gene: 15. The CDR3 extends over 20 amino acids. This chain's CDR3 is CASSQSPGQGAYSSTDTQYF. CDR3 DNA: TGCGCCAGCAGCCAATCACCGGGACAGGGTGCTTACTCTAGCACAGATACGCAGTATTTT.

CDR3 DNA sequence: TGTGCCATCAGTGTTGAGGATCTAGCGACCGGGGAGCTGTTTTTT. It codes for CAISVEDLATGELFF. The chain has TRBV10-3 and TRBJ2-2; maybe TRBD2 (6 bases). Germline V gene sequence: CDR1 ENHRY, CDR2 SYGVKD. The ends were cut back, 4 bases at V and 5 bases at J, with 14 bases in the middle. The CDR3 sequence is 15 residues long.

The chain uses TRBV2 and TRBJ2-5, with TRBD2 matching 11 bases. After removal of 6 bases from V and 4 bases from J, the junction contained 7 bases not matched to a gene. Germline V gene lookup returns CDR1 SNHLY and CDR2 FYNNEI. CDR3 length: 15 residues. CDR3 nucleotides: TGTGCCAGCAGAGAGATTCTAGCGGGGGGAGAGACCCAGTACTTC. Protein: CASREILAGGETQYF. Full variable domain (remainder filled in from reference TRBV2 and TRBJ2-5): EPEVTQTPSHQVTQMGQEVILRCVPISNHLYFYWYRQILGQKVEFLVSFYNNEISEKSEIFDDQFSVERPDGSNFTLKIRSTKLEDSAMYFCASREILAGGETQYFGPGTRLLVL.

The genes are TRBV15 and TRBJ1-2, with D tentatively TRBD1 (5 bases). The V end was cut by 0 bases, the J end by 2 bases, with 10 bases between. Germline V gene lookup returns CDR1 LNHNV and CDR2 YYDKDF (reference sequence). There are 15 residues in the CDR3. The CDR3 DNA reads as TGTGCCACCAGCAGAGATTATAGGGGAAACTATGGCTACACCTTC. It is translated as CATSRDYRGNYGYTF.

V and J are TRBV7-9 and TRBJ1-2; TRBD1 matches at 7 bases. The germline V gene has CDR1 SEHNR and CDR2 FQNEAQ (reference sequence). V lost 5 bases and J lost 5; bases outside the gene matches: 11. The CDR3 is 15 amino acids. The CDR3 reads CASSRGQDHRYGYTF. Here the CDR3 DNA reads TGTGCCAGCAGCAGAGGACAGGACCACCGGTATGGCTACACCTTC.

V usage is TRBV4-1 and J usage is TRBJ2-5; D remains ambiguous. V was clipped by 0 bases and J by 5 bases, with 10 bases between them. This CDR3 has 14 residues. Germline CDR1 and CDR2: MGHRA and YSYEKL. The CDR3 coding sequence is TGCGCCAGCAGCCAAGAGACCCGGGTTGAGACCCAGTACTTC. Its translation: CASSQETRVETQYF.

V is TRBV5-4 and J is TRBJ2-5; 12 bases fit TRBD2. From germline, CDR1 is SGHNT and CDR2 YYREEE (reference sequence). J was trimmed by 2 bases and V by 0 bases; bases with no gene match: 2. This CDR3 comprises 16 residues. The CDR3 DNA reads TGTGCCAGCAGCTTGGGGACTAGCGGGGAGCAAGAGACCCAGTACTTC. This gives the protein CASSLGTSGEQETQYF.

The chain links TRBV29-1 to TRBJ2-3; 12 bases map to TRBD2. The CDR3 has 16 amino acids. From germline, CDR1 is SQVTM and CDR2 ANQGSEA. After removal of 3 bases from V and 5 bases from J, the junction contained 9 bases not matched to a gene. CDR3 in amino acids: CSVDRTSGTAGDTQYF. CDR3 DNA sequence: TGCAGCGTTGATCGGACTAGCGGGACGGCGGGAGATACGCAGTATTTT.

In this sample, this clone turned up a few times. The chain has TRBV30 and TRBJ2-1; 7 nucleotides line up with TRBD1. The CDR3 totals 14 residues. With V trimmed by 4 bases and J by 5 bases, 8 bases remained unmatched. The germline gives CDR1 GTSNPN, CDR2 SVGIG (reference sequence). CDR3 in DNA: TGTGCCTGGACCCCGACAGGGTTTGACAATGAGCAGTTCTTC. Protein product: CAWTPTGFDNEQFF.